The rows below give T cell receptor beta chains drawn from one sample of a study of blood T cell repertoires in COVID-19. Libraries were prepared by immunoSEQ multiplex PCR; TCRdb keeps only in-frame clonotypes and omits some of them. The profile shows about 200,000 clones, around four fifths of them singletons. Sequencing input: peripheral blood. These receptors all stem from a woman aged 45-65 years with acute or convalescent COVID-19. The CDR3 runs from the conserved cysteine through the conserved F or W. The D gene is left open where the match is weak. For some rows the clone size is stated as once, few or many, or as a class when expanded; others skip it.

TGTGCCAGCAGCTTGCCGGGAGGGGGAACAGATACGCAGTATTTT CASSLPGGGTDTQYF TRBJ2-3 . TRBV5-4 TRBD2 15
TGTGCCACCAGCCCGGGACTTTCCACCTACGAGCAGTACTTC CATSPGLSTYEQYF TRBJ2-7 . TRBV15 . 14
TGTGCCAGCAGCGTAGGCGGGAGGCCCTCCGGGGAGCTGTTTTTT CASSVGGRPSGELFF TRBJ2-2 . TRBV9 TRBD2 15
TGCGCCAGCAGCTTGGCCACGACTAGCGGGAAGGAAGGGCAGTTCTTC CASSLATTSGKEGQFF TRBJ2-1 . TRBV5-1 TRBD2 16
TGTGCCAGCAGCCACGGGAGAGGTGAAGCTTTCTTT CASSHGRGEAFF TRBJ1-1 few TRBV11-1 . 12
TGTGCCAGCAGCTCCTCGACAGGGGTGGGAAATGAGCAGTTCTTC CASSSSTGVGNEQFF TRBJ2-1 . TRBV7-2 TRBD1 15
TGCGCCAGCAGCTCCTACAGGGGGGGGGACCAAGAGACCCAGTACTTC CASSSYRGGDQETQYF TRBJ2-5 few TRBV5-1 . 16
TGTGCCAGCAGCCAAGATCTGGCAGGGGGCTACCAAGAGACCCAGTACTTC CASSQDLAGGYQETQYF TRBJ2-5 . TRBV3-1/TRBV3-2 TRBD1 17
TGTGCCAGCAGCGTCGATGAGCAGTTCTTC CASSVDEQFF TRBJ2-1 . TRBV9 . 10
TGTGCCAGCGCCCCCGGGACAGTAGACAATGAGCAGTTCTTC CASAPGTVDNEQFF TRBJ2-1 . TRBV5-4 TRBD1 14
TGTGCCAGTAGTATAGTTAGACAGGGGAATGGCTACACCTTC CASSIVRQGNGYTF TRBJ1-2 . TRBV19 TRBD1 14
TGCAGCGTTGAACTAGCGGGTCTTTCAGAGACCCAGTACTTC CSVELAGLSETQYF TRBJ2-5 few TRBV29-1 TRBD2 14
TGTGCCAGCAGTTTACAGGGCTTCTCTGGAAACACCATATATTTT CASSLQGFSGNTIYF TRBJ1-3 . TRBV27 . 15
TGTGCCAGCAGCCTGGACAGGGTCGGCTACACCTTC CASSLDRVGYTF TRBJ1-2 . TRBV6-5 TRBD1 12
TGTGCCAGCAGCCAGGAACAGCTCTCTGGAAACACCATATATTTT CASSQEQLSGNTIYF TRBJ1-3 . TRBV3-1/TRBV3-2 . 15
TGCGCCAGCAGCCCGCAAGAGCCGGGACTAGCGGGATACAATGAGCAGTTCTTC CASSPQEPGLAGYNEQFF TRBJ2-1 . TRBV5-1 TRBD2 18
TGTGCCAGCAGTTTAGGACTAGCGTCCTACAATGAGCAGTTCTTC CASSLGLASYNEQFF TRBJ2-1 . TRBV27 TRBD2 15
TGTGCCAGCAGCCAAGGTCGGAGGGAGACCCAGTACTTC CASSQGRRETQYF TRBJ2-5 . TRBV14 . 13
TGTGCCAGCAGCCAAGATGGGGCAGGGGATCAGCCCCAGCATTTT CASSQDGAGDQPQHF TRBJ1-5 . TRBV4-2 . 15
TGTGCCAGCAGCTTAGTGGCGACAGTGAGCTCCTACGAGCAGTACTTC CASSLVATVSSYEQYF TRBJ2-7 . TRBV7-8 . 16
TGTGCCAGCAGCGTCGGAGGGACCCCCTACAATGAGCAGTTCTTC CASSVGGTPYNEQFF TRBJ2-1 . TRBV27 . 15
TGTGCCAGCAGCCCATTCAGGGGATCGGCCGAGACCCAGTACTTC CASSPFRGSAETQYF TRBJ2-5 . TRBV3-1/TRBV3-2 . 15
TGTGCCAGCAGCAAAGACAGGGTCAAAAACACTGAAGCTTTCTTT CASSKDRVKNTEAFF TRBJ1-1 . TRBV21-1 . 15
TGTGCCAGCAGCTTAGGACCTGGGCAGGGTTTCGGCGAGCAGTACTTC CASSLGPGQGFGEQYF TRBJ2-7 once TRBV7-9 . 16
TGTGCCAGCAGCCCCCTGGGCGGGAGCTCCTACAATGAGCAGTTCTTC CASSPLGGSSYNEQFF TRBJ2-1 . TRBV11-2 TRBD2 16
TGCGCCAGCAGTGCCGACTCAGGGAATGAGCAGTTCTTC CASSADSGNEQFF TRBJ2-1 . TRBV10-1 . 13
TGTGCCAGCAGTTCTGGACAGGGGGCACAACACCGGGAGCTGTTTTTT CASSSGQGAQHRELFF TRBJ2-2 . TRBV6-6 TRBD1 16
TGTGCCAGCAGTGAATCGGTAGCGGGAGGAGCCGGGGAGCTGTTTTTT CASSESVAGGAGELFF TRBJ2-2 few TRBV6-1 TRBD2 16
TGTGCCAGCAGCCTTACCCATCGACAGGGAGTAAGGGAGACCCAGTACTTC CASSLTHRQGVRETQYF TRBJ2-5 . TRBV11-2 TRBD1 17
TGCGCCAGCAGGCCCTTAGCGGGAGGGGGCAATGAGCAGTTCTTC CASRPLAGGGNEQFF TRBJ2-1 . TRBV5-1 TRBD2 15
TGTGCCAGCAGTTTTCCGAGCGGGAGGGGGTTTAATGAGCAGTTCTTC CASSFPSGRGFNEQFF TRBJ2-1 . TRBV6-2/TRBV6-3 TRBD2 16
TGCGCCAGCAGCCTACAGGCCTCTGGGGCCAACGTCCTGACTTTC CASSLQASGANVLTF TRBJ2-6 few TRBV10-2 . 15
TGTGCCAGCAGCTTCCTAGCGGGAGGGCCGGGCACAGATACGCAGTATTTT CASSFLAGGPGTDTQYF TRBJ2-3 . TRBV28 TRBD2 17
TGTGCCAGCAGACGACTAGCGGGCTTAGGGGAGCAGTACTTC CASRRLAGLGEQYF TRBJ2-7 . TRBV2 TRBD2 14
TGTGCCAGCAGCCCAAACAGGGGGAATGGCTACACCTTC CASSPNRGNGYTF TRBJ1-2 . TRBV27 TRBD1 13
TGCGCCAGCAGCTTGGGGACAGGGACTTATCAGCCCCAGCATTTT CASSLGTGTYQPQHF TRBJ1-5 . TRBV5-1 TRBD1 15
TGCAGTGCTAGTGGGGACTCCAGCTCTGGAAACACCATATATTTT CSASGDSSSGNTIYF TRBJ1-3 . TRBV20-1 . 15
TGTGCCAGCAGCTGGACAAGTTTCCAAGAGACCCAGTACTTC CASSWTSFQETQYF TRBJ2-5 many TRBV7-3 . 14
TGTGCCAGTAGCGGGCCATCCTACAATGAGCAGTTCTTC CASSGPSYNEQFF TRBJ2-1 . TRBV6-5 TRBD2 13
TGTGCCACCAGCACCGCAGGGGGCTCCTATGGCTACACCTTC CATSTAGGSYGYTF TRBJ1-2 . TRBV24-1 TRBD1 14
TGCGCCAGCAGCCCGACCACGCTAGCGGGAGCTGGCAATGAGCAGTTCTTC CASSPTTLAGAGNEQFF TRBJ2-1 . TRBV5-1 TRBD2 17
TGTGCCAGCTCCCGACTAGCTTTCCCAGAGACCCAGTACTTC CASSRLAFPETQYF TRBJ2-5 . TRBV28 TRBD2 14
TGTGCCAGCACCCCGTTAGCGGGAGGGAATTACGAGCAGTACTTC CASTPLAGGNYEQYF TRBJ2-7 . TRBV27 TRBD2 15
TGCGCCAGCAGCTTGGGGGGTCTAGCACTTCGCACCGGGGAGCTGTTTTTT CASSLGGLALRTGELFF TRBJ2-2 . TRBV5-1 . 17
TGCGCCAGCAGCCTGGACAGGGGGTCGCACGGCTACACCTTC CASSLDRGSHGYTF TRBJ1-2 . TRBV5-1 TRBD1 14
TGCGCCAGCAGTTTCCTAGCGGGAGGCGACACCGGGGAGCTGTTTTTT CASSFLAGGDTGELFF TRBJ2-2 . TRBV5-1 TRBD2 16
TGTGCCAGAAGCTGCCTCCAGGGCTACACCTTC CARSCLQGYTF TRBJ1-2 . TRBV5-3 . 11
TGTGCCAGCAGTGACTCGGACTATATTTTCTCCTACGAGCAGTACTTC CASSDSDYIFSYEQYF TRBJ2-7 . TRBV28 . 16
TGTGCCAGCAGTGAGAATAGCGGGAGGGCAGAGACCCAGTACTTC CASSENSGRAETQYF TRBJ2-5 . TRBV2 TRBD2 15
TGTGCCACCAGTGATTTGGCCCGGGACAGTGTCACAGATACGCAGTATTTT CATSDLARDSVTDTQYF TRBJ2-3 once TRBV24-1 TRBD1 17
TGTGCCAGCAGCTCCCGACCCGAAGGGGGAGAGACCCAGTACTTC CASSSRPEGGETQYF TRBJ2-5 . TRBV13 . 15
TGTGCCAGCAGTTTAGCGGGGGGTGGAGATGAGCAGTTCTTC CASSLAGGGDEQFF TRBJ2-1 . TRBV27 TRBD2 14
TGCGCCAGCAGCTTAGGGACTACCTACGAGCAGTACTTC CASSLGTTYEQYF TRBJ2-7 . TRBV5-1 TRBD2 13
TGCAGCGTTCATGGCGTCGGGACAGTGAGGACTGAAGCTTTCTTT CSVHGVGTVRTEAFF TRBJ1-1 . TRBV29-1 TRBD1 15
TGTGCCAGCAGCTTAGGATCAGCGGGAGGGCCCGGGGAGCTGTTTTTT CASSLGSAGGPGELFF TRBJ2-2 . TRBV7-3 TRBD2 16
TGTGCCACCAGTGATTTCCCCTACGGGAGCGGGAGTCTAGATGAGCAGTTCTTC CATSDFPYGSGSLDEQFF TRBJ2-1 . TRBV24-1 TRBD2 18
TGTGCCACCAGCAGATACAGGTTAGGTGAAAAACTGTTTTTT CATSRYRLGEKLFF TRBJ1-4 . TRBV15 . 14
TGCGCCAGCAGCTTGGTACTGGACAGTTCGTCCTACGAGCAGTACTTC CASSLVLDSSSYEQYF TRBJ2-7 . TRBV5-1 . 16
TGCAGCGTTGAAGTAGCAGGGAATGAAAAACTGTTTTTT CSVEVAGNEKLFF TRBJ1-4 once TRBV29-1 . 13
TGTGCCAGCAACGGACAGGGCTTGGATACGCAGTATTTT CASNGQGLDTQYF TRBJ2-3 . TRBV9 TRBD1 13